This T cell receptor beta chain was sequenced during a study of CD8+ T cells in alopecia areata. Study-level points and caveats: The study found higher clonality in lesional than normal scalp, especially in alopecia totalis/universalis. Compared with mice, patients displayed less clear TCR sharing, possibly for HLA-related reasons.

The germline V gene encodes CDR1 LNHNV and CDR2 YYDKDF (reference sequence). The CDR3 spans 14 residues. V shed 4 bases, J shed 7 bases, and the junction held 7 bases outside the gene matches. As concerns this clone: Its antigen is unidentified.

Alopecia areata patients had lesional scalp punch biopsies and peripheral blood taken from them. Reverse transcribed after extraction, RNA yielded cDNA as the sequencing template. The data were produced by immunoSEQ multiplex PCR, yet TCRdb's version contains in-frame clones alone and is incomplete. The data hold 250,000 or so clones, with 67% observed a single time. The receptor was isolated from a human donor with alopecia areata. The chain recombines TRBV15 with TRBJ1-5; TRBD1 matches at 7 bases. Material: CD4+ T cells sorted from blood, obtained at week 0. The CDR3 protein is CATSKDRDGQPQHF. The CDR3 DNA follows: TGTGCCACCAGCAAAGACAGGGACGGCCAGCCCCAGCATTTT.